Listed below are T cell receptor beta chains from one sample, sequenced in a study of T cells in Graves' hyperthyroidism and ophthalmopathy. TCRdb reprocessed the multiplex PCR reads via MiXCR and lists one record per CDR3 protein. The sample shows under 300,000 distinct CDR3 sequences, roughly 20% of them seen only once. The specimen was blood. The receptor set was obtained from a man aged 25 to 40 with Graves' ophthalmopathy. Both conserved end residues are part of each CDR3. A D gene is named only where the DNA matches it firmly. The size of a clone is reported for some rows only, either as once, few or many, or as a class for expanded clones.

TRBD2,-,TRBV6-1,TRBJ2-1,TGTGCCAGCAGCCGTACTAGCGGGAGACGGAGTGAGCAGTTCTTC,CASSRTSGRRSEQFF
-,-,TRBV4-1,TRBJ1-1,TGCGCCAGCAGCCAAGAAGGGCAGCCGAACACTGAAGCTTTCTTT,CASSQEGQPNTEAFF
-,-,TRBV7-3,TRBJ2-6,TGTGCCAGCAGCAGGGGGCGGAGGGGTTTCTCTGGGGCCAACGTCCTGACTTTC,CASSRGRRGFSGANVLTF
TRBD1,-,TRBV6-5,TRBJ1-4,TGTGCCAGCAGTGACTCCTGGACAGGGGCAAAGAAACTGTTTTTT,CASSDSWTGAKKLFF
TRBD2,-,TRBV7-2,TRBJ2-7,TGTGCCAGCAGCTTTACTAGCGGGAGCTCGGACGAGCAGTACTTC,CASSFTSGSSDEQYF
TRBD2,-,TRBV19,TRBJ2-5,TGTGCCAGTAGCCGTAGCGGGCAAGAGACCCAGTACTTC,CASSRSGQETQYF
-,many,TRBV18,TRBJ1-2,TGTGCCAGCTCAAGGCAGTTCTATGGCTACACCTTC,CASSRQFYGYTF
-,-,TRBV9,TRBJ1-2,TGTGCCAGCAGCGTAGGGGTCGGCAACACAGACTACACCTTC,CASSVGVGNTDYTF
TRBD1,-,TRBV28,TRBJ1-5,TGTGCCAGCATCACAGGGGGCAATCAGCCCCAGCATTTT,CASITGGNQPQHF
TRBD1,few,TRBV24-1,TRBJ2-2,TGTGCCACCAGTGCGACAGGGGGCCCCGGGGAGCTGTTTTTT,CATSATGGPGELFF
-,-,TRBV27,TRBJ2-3,TGTGCCACTTTGGCCTTAACTAGCACAGATACGCAGTATTTT,CATLALTSTDTQYF
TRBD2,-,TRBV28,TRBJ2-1,TGTGCCAGCAGTTTACCGGGGGGACCGACCACCTACAATGAGCAGTTCTTC,CASSLPGGPTTYNEQFF
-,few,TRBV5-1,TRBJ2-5,TGCGCCAGCAGCTTCACAGGGACCCAAGAGACCCAGTACTTC,CASSFTGTQETQYF
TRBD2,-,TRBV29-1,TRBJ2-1,TGCAGCGTCGACCAGACTAGCGGGATCAATGAGCAGTTCTTC,CSVDQTSGINEQFF
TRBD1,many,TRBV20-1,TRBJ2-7,TGCAGTGCTAGATCCTCGGGACAGGGGCTCTACGAGCAGTACTTC,CSARSSGQGLYEQYF
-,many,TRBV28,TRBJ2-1,TGTGCCAGCAGTATGTATCCGAGACAGGTCGACAATGAGCAGTTCTTC,CASSMYPRQVDNEQFF
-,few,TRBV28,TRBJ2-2,TGTGCCAGCAGTTCCCTTCGTCTCTCCCCCTCTCGGGGGGCTGCAACCGGGGAGCTGTTTTTT,CASSSLRLSPSRGAATGELFF
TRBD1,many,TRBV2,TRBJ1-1,TGTGCCAGCACGTGGGAACAGGGGTCCTTTGAAGCTTTCTTT,CASTWEQGSFEAFF
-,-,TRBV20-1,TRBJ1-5,TGCAGTGCTAGAGAGAGGGGGGGCAGAATCAATCAGCCCCAGCATTTT,CSARERGGRINQPQHF
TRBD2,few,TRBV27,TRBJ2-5,TGTGCCAGCAGTTGGTCCGGGACTAGCGGGAGTGGAGAGACCCAGTACTTC,CASSWSGTSGSGETQYF
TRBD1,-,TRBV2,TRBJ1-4,TGTGCCAGCAGCGAACAGGGGCGGGGAGAAAAACTGTTTTTT,CASSEQGRGEKLFF
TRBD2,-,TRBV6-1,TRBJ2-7,TGTGCCAGCACCTCACTAGCGGGAGCTGTCTACGAGCAGTACTTC,CASTSLAGAVYEQYF
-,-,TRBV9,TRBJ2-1,TGTGCCAGCAGCCCTGACGGGGGCAGATACAATGAGCAGTTCTTC,CASSPDGGRYNEQFF
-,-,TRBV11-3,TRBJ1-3,TGTGCCAGCAGCTTAAGGGCCGCCCCGGGCAGCTTGACAAACACCATATATTTT,CASSLRAAPGSLTNTIYF
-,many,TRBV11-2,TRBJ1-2,TGTGCCAGCAGCTTTGAAGGGGGTATTTATGGCTACACCTTC,CASSFEGGIYGYTF
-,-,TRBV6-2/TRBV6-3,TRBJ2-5,TGTGCCAGCATTAAGACAGACCAAGAGACCCAGTACTTC,CASIKTDQETQYF
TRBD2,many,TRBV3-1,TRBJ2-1,TGTGCCAGCAGCAACCTAGCGGGAGGACGCAATGAGCAGTTCTTC,CASSNLAGGRNEQFF
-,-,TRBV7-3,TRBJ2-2,TGTGCCAGCAGCTTAGGGATGTGGGGGAACACCGGGGAGCTGTTTTTT,CASSLGMWGNTGELFF